The 9 T cell receptor beta chains presented below share a single source sample, sequenced in a study of blood T cell repertoires in COVID-19 (TCRdb year 2020). Library method: the immunoSEQ multiplex PCR assay. Sourced from immuneACCESS, this table was stored by TCRdb with only in-frame sequences that have V and J called. A share of the clones is absent; for the studies checked, an unresolved V gene accounts for under half, and the remainder has no known explanation. In all, the sample holds about 280,000 clones, and around 83% of those were seen once. The ten largest make up roughly 4.7% of the sample. The sequenced sample consisted of PBMCs or T cells enriched from blood (not recorded which). Receptors were obtained from a middle-aged man who had been exposed to COVID-19.

The chain uses TRBV27 and TRBJ1-5; 8 nucleotides line up with TRBD1. V trimming: 5 bases; J trimming: 4 bases; junction bases outside the gene matches: 4. Per germline, CDR1 MNHEY and CDR2 SMNVEV (reference sequence). The CDR3 has 14 amino acids. CDR3 sequence (DNA): TGTGCCAGCAGTCCCAGGACAGGGAATCAGCCCCAGCATTTT. Translated, it gives CASSPRTGNQPQHF.

This clone was observed a few times. This chain connects TRBV5-5 to TRBJ2-1; unclear D gene. The V gene's germline CDR1 is SGHKS and CDR2 YYEKEE (reference sequence). This CDR3 comprises 15 residues. The germline V and J ends were trimmed by 1 base and 4 bases, with 12 bases remaining between them. CDR3 loop: CASSLQHGGYNEQFF. CDR3 DNA sequence: TGTGCCAGCAGCTTGCAACACGGCGGATACAATGAGCAGTTCTTC.

This chain uses TRBV5-1 with TRBJ1-5, with TRBD1 matching 9 bases. There are 15 residues in the CDR3. Germline V gene sequence: CDR1 SGHRS, CDR2 YFSETQ. The junction had 9 bases not matched to a gene; V was cut back by 4 bases and J by 7 bases. In DNA, the CDR3 is TGCGCCAGCAGCCCGGGGGGGACAGGGATCCAGCCCCAGCATTTT. Translating it yields CASSPGGTGIQPQHF.

The rearrangement links TRBV7-9 to TRBJ1-1; no reliable D call. The CDR3 is 12 residues long. Looked up from germline, CDR1 is SEHNR and CDR2 is FQNEAQ (reference sequence). Between the trimmed V and J ends, which lost 1 base and 7 bases, there was a span of 7 bases. CDR3 amino acids: CASSLVVLEAFF. For the CDR3, the DNA is TGTGCCAGCAGCTTAGTGGTACTTGAAGCTTTCTTT. Using reference TRBV7-9 and TRBJ1-1 for the parts outside the CDR3, the full variable domain is DTGVSQNPRHKITKRGQNVTFRCDPISEHNRLYWYRQTLGQGPEFLTYFQNEAQLEKSRLLSDRFSAERPKGSFSTLEIQRTEQGDSAMYLCASSLVVLEAFFGQGTRLTVV.

The CDR3 reads CACGRPRTDTQYF. The CDR3, as DNA: TGTGCCTGCGGGAGGCCCCGCACAGATACGCAGTATTTT. The rearrangement uses TRBV30 and TRBJ2-3, with 7 bases lining up with TRBD2. The germline V gene encodes CDR1 GTSNPN and CDR2 SVGIG (reference sequence). CDR3 length: 13 residues. After removal of 6 bases from V and 1 base from J, the junction contained 4 bases not matched to a gene.

V gene TRBV6-1 combines with J gene TRBJ2-1; D ambiguous. V lost 1 base, J lost 3 bases, and 10 bases lay in between. The V gene's germline CDR1 is MNHNS and CDR2 SASEGT. The CDR3 covers 15 residues. This CDR3 is CASSEGSPIYNEQFF. The CDR3 DNA is TGTGCCAGCAGTGAAGGCAGTCCGATCTACAATGAGCAGTTCTTC.

The chain links TRBV5-5 to TRBJ2-7, with D tentatively TRBD1 (6 bases). Per germline, CDR1 SGHKS and CDR2 YYEKEE (reference sequence). CDR3 length equals 15 residues. The germline V and J ends were trimmed by 0 bases and 3 bases, with 13 bases remaining between them. The CDR3 region is CASSLVAGENYEQYF. In DNA form, the CDR3 reads TGTGCCAGCAGCTTGGTGGCAGGGGAAAACTACGAGCAGTACTTC.

In this sample, this clone turned up a few times. The chain uses TRBV19 and TRBJ1-3; tentative D call: TRBD1 (5 bases). Trimming stripped 6 bases from V and 3 bases from J, with 18 bases between. Germline CDR1 reads LNHDA; CDR2 reads SQIVND (reference sequence). The CDR3 totals 16 residues. CDR3 protein: CASRRGNSLGGNTIYF. Written as DNA, the CDR3 is TGTGCCAGTAGAAGGGGAAACAGTCTCGGTGGAAACACCATATATTTT.

This chain joins TRBV5-1 and TRBJ2-7, with 9 bases identical to TRBD2. The CDR3 is made up of 14 amino acids. J lost 5 bases, V lost 2 bases, and 5 bases had no gene match. Germline CDR1 reads SGHRS; CDR2 reads YFSETQ. CDR3 sequence reads: CASSFSGSIDEQYF. The CDR3 nucleotides are TGCGCCAGCAGCTTTAGCGGGAGCATAGACGAGCAGTACTTC.